The clone carrying this T cell receptor (beta chain) has a single count. V shed 5 bases and J 3 bases; nucleotides not matched to a gene: 7. Germline values: CDR1 SGHNT, CDR2 YENEEA. The CDR3 covers 15 residues. The data derive from a study of T cell responses to AZD1222 COVID-19 vaccine. Sequencing used immunoSEQ multiplex PCR; TCRdb keeps in-frame clones, though not all of them. This sample has fewer than 200,000 clones, with about 91% found just once. The sample was peripheral blood, taken on day 0 of AZD1222 vaccination. The chain couples TRBV11-3 to TRBJ2-3; TRBD2 agrees at 8 bases. The TCR originated in an adult in good health. The CDR3 protein is CASSLSGGTTDTQYF. Written as DNA, the CDR3 is TGTGCCAGCAGCCTCTCGGGGGGGACGACAGATACGCAGTATTTT.